This entry lists 25 T cell receptor beta chains sequenced from one sample in a study of CD8 T cells in ankylosing spondylitis. TCRdb used MiXCR to reprocess the 5' RACE reads, holding one entry per CDR3 protein. The sample gives about 160,000 distinct CDR3 sequences, 15% to 20% of which show up once; 7.8% is in the top ten. Sequencing was performed on blood, either unsorted or a sorted T cell fraction (not recorded which). These TCRs come from a male donor with ankylosing spondylitis or in good health (not recorded which).

Only a few counts were recorded for this clonotype. The chain links TRBV6-5 to TRBJ2-1; TRBD2 aligns across 8 bases. This CDR3 spans 16 amino acids. Germline assignment: CDR1 MNHEY and CDR2 SVGAGI. Trimming took 2 bases from V and 5 from J; bases not matched to a gene: 8. The CDR3 bases are TGTGCCAGCAGTTACCGACGTACTAGCGGAAACAATGAGCAGTTCTTC. Encoded protein: CASSYRRTSGNNEQFF.

This clonotype was seen many times. The rearrangement joins TRBV20-1 to TRBJ2-3; 7 bases are a match to TRBD1. CDR3 length: 14 amino acids. CDR1 and CDR2 (germline): DFQATT, SNEGSKA (reference sequence). The V gene end was trimmed by 6 bases and the J gene end by 1 base; junction bases not matched to a gene: 7. CDR3 bases: TGCAGTGCAGAGTCCGGGACAGGCACAGATACGCAGTATTTT. This sequence encodes CSAESGTGTDTQYF.

This clonotype has ten or more counts. CDR3 region: CASSRTSGSGTDTQYF. In DNA, the CDR3 is TGCGCCAGCAGCCGAACTAGCGGGAGTGGCACAGATACGCAGTATTTT. The rearrangement uses TRBV5-1 and TRBJ2-3; 11 nucleotides match TRBD2. The CDR3 extends over 16 amino acids. V dropped 4 bases and J dropped 1; count of bases not matched to a gene: 5. Germline CDR1 reads SGHRS; CDR2 reads YFSETQ. Looking up the rest from reference TRBV5-1 and TRBJ2-3 gives the full variable domain: KAGVTQTPRYLIKTRGQQVTLSCSPISGHRSVSWYQQTPGQGLQFLFEYFSETQRNKGNFPGRFSGRQFSNSRSEMNVSTLELGDSALYLCASSRTSGSGTDTQYFGPGTRLTVL.

This clonotype was picked up many times. This chain links TRBV7-6 with TRBJ2-1, with 7 nucleotides matching TRBD1. Germline lookup yields CDR1 SGHVS and CDR2 FNYEAQ. The V segment lost 4 bases and the J segment 7 bases; nucleotides outside the gene matches: 4. This CDR3 has 13 residues. The CDR3 loop reads CASSSRQGNEQFF. Written as DNA, the CDR3 is TGTGCCAGCAGCTCCCGACAGGGAAATGAGCAGTTCTTC.

This clonotype was seen many times. The chain combines TRBV7-2 with TRBJ1-1, with a tentative D call TRBD1 (5 bases). The V end lost 3 bases, the J end lost 3 bases, and 8 bases lay between the germline ends. This CDR3 spans 13 amino acids. Germline V gene lookup returns CDR1 SGHTA and CDR2 FQGNSA. CDR3 amino acids: CASSFVGDTEAFF. The CDR3 region has the DNA TGTGCCAGCAGCTTTGTGGGGGACACTGAAGCTTTCTTT.

The chain couples TRBV20-1 to TRBJ2-1, with D hard to call. This CDR3 is built from 13 residues. The V gene's germline CDR1 is DFQATT and CDR2 SNEGSKA (reference sequence). The DNA of the CDR3 is TGCAGCGCGGCCCCTCGCTCCTACAATGAGCAGTTCTTC. Amino acid sequence: CSAAPRSYNEQFF.

This chain connects TRBV20-1 to TRBJ2-1; the D gene is possibly TRBD1 (5 bases). Trimming cost V 4 bases and J 14 bases, with 18 bases left between them. The CDR3 consists of 12 residues. Germline CDR1 is DFQATT and CDR2 is SNEGSKA (reference sequence). The CDR3 spells CSAKVGGKGEFF. The DNA of the CDR3 is TGCAGTGCTAAGGTCGGTGGGAAAGGGGAGTTCTTC.

This clonotype was seen repeatedly, ten times or more. V usage is TRBV7-6 and J usage is TRBJ2-1, with TRBD1 matching over 9 bases. The V gene's germline CDR1 is SGHVS and CDR2 FNYEAQ. Trimming at V came to 1 base and at J to 8 bases, leaving 6 bases not matched to a gene. This CDR3 is 15 amino acids long. The CDR3 nucleotides are TGTGCCAGCAGCTTAGACAGGGGGCGAACCCATGAGCAGTTCTTC. As protein: CASSLDRGRTHEQFF.

V gene TRBV5-1 combines with J gene TRBJ2-2, with D unresolved. The length of the CDR3 is 15 residues. V was pared by 4 bases and J by 3 bases, with 13 bases between. The germline V gene has CDR1 SGHRS and CDR2 YFSETQ. Written as DNA, the CDR3 is TGCGCCAGCAGCCCTTCCCGGCTGTACACCGGGGAGCTGTTTTTT. Translation gives CASSPSRLYTGELFF.

This clonotype came up many times. The J gene is TRBJ2-5, the V gene TRBV9; perhaps TRBD2 as D (5 bases). CDR3 length: 11 residues. Between the trimmed V and J ends, which lost 7 bases and 5 bases, there was a span of 9 bases. Germline V gives CDR1 SGDLS, CDR2 YYNGEE. CDR3 sequence (DNA): TGTGCCAGCGCACGAGGGGAGACCCAGTACTTC. Translated, it gives CASARGETQYF.

This clonotype was seen a few times. The V call is TRBV20-1, the J call TRBJ2-7, with D unclear. The CDR3 is 16 amino acids. With 0 bases removed from V and 0 bases from J, the gap between germline ends came to 15 bases. Germline V lookup: CDR1 DFQATT, CDR2 SNEGSKA (reference sequence). CDR3 DNA: TGCAGTGCTAGAGATGATTCGGCAGGCGCCTCCTACGAGCAGTACTTC. This translates into CSARDDSAGASYEQYF.

This clonotype has at least ten counts. V and J are TRBV29-1 and TRBJ2-7; no definite D call. The V gene lost 4 bases and the J gene lost 7 bases, with 17 bases spanning the gap. The CDR3 is 13 amino acids. CDR1 is SQVTM, CDR2 ANQGSEA, per germline. The CDR3 nucleotides are TGCAGCGTTGCCCGGGCCTTTAACGGGGAGCAGTACTTC. This translates into CSVARAFNGEQYF.

This clonotype was found a few times. The CDR3 nucleotides read TGCGCCAGCAGCCAGACACAGCGGGAGGTCGAATACGAGCAGTACTTC. Protein: CASSQTQREVEYEQYF. The chain joins TRBV4-1 to TRBJ2-7; 9 positions agree with TRBD2. V was clipped by 3 bases and J by 4 bases; unmatched bases: 10. Germline V CDR1 and CDR2: MGHRA, YSYEKL. The CDR3 has 16 amino acids.

This rearrangement joins TRBV5-1 to TRBJ2-7; 7 positions agree with TRBD1. Germline loops: CDR1 SGHRS, CDR2 YFSETQ. V was pared by 7 bases and J by 0 bases, with 4 bases of the junction left unmatched. The CDR3 is 13 amino acids. In DNA, the CDR3 is TGCGCCAGCGGTCAGGGGGTCTCCTACGAGCAGTACTTC. This gives the protein CASGQGVSYEQYF.

The sample holds many counts of this clonotype. V gene TRBV12-3 or TRBV12-4 combines with J gene TRBJ2-5, with a weak D call TRBD2 (6 bases). V lost 6 bases, J lost 4 bases, and 12 bases lay in between. This CDR3 contains 13 residues. In DNA, the CDR3 is TGTGCCAGCAGCTCTAGCGTTCGAGAGACCCAGTACTTC. This gives the protein CASSSSVRETQYF.

V gene TRBV5-5 combines with J gene TRBJ1-6; D is undetermined. The CDR3 totals 15 residues. Per the germline V gene, CDR1 is SGHKS and CDR2 is YYEKEE (reference sequence). V lost 2 bases, J lost 10 bases, and 16 bases lay in between. CDR3 nucleotide sequence: TGTGCCAGCAGCTTAACATTCAATCCCGAATCACCCCTCCACTTT. Its translation: CASSLTFNPESPLHF. The full variable domain, with the rest looked up from reference TRBV5-5 and TRBJ1-6, is DAGVTQSPTHLIKTRGQQVTLRCSPISGHKSVSWYQQVLGQGPQFIFQYYEKEERGRGNFPDRFSARQFPNYSSELNVNALLLGDSALYLCASSLTFNPESPLHFGNGTRLTVT.

This clonotype was seen repeatedly, ten times or more. The V call is TRBV5-6, the J call TRBJ2-1; 8 nucleotides align to TRBD2. The V segment lost 10 bases and the J segment 2 bases; nucleotides outside the gene matches: 8. The length of the CDR3 is 14 residues. CDR1 is SGHDT and CDR2 is YYEEEE in the germline V gene. The CDR3 region has the DNA TGTGCCTTCTCCGGGGGGGCCCCCTACAATGAGCAGTTCTTC. Residues: CAFSGGAPYNEQFF.

The chain uses TRBV5-1 and TRBJ1-2; no firm D call. V was shortened by 0 bases and J by 1 base, with 13 bases between the two germline ends. Germline CDR1 reads SGHRS; CDR2 reads YFSETQ. CDR3 size: 16 residues. The CDR3 DNA sequence: TGCGCCAGCAGCTTGGACTCAGCAACCCGTAACTATGGCTACACCTTC. Its protein is CASSLDSATRNYGYTF.

This clonotype was observed many times. V gene TRBV7-3 combines with J gene TRBJ2-1, with 8 bases identical to TRBD2. V gave up 5 bases and J gave up 8 bases; unmatched junction bases: 11. This CDR3 region has 15 residues. CDR1 SGHTA and CDR2 FQGTGA come from the germline V gene. DNA for the CDR3: TGTGCCAGCAGCCTAAGTACGGGAGGGCCACATGAGCAGTTCTTC. This encodes CASSLSTGGPHEQFF.

This clonotype was detected ten times or more. This chain joins TRBV27 and TRBJ2-3; 8 nucleotides match TRBD2. CDR1 and CDR2 (germline): MNHEY, SMNVEV (reference sequence). CDR3 length: 15 residues. The V segment lost 4 bases and the J segment 1 base; nucleotides outside the gene matches: 4. CDR3 region: CASSSETSGTDTQYF. Written as DNA, the CDR3 is TGTGCCAGCAGTTCCGAGACTAGCGGCACAGATACGCAGTATTTT.

This clonotype turned up a few times. The chain uses TRBV7-2 and TRBJ2-3, with D unresolved. The CDR3 is made up of 14 amino acids. V gave up 2 bases and J gave up 4 bases, with 10 bases separating them. CDR1 and CDR2 (germline): SGHTA, FQGNSA. CDR3 sequence (DNA): TGTGCCAGCAGCTTACTCTCGATGTCAGATACGCAGTATTTT. It is translated as CASSLLSMSDTQYF.

This clonotype was recorded many times. The V and J genes are TRBV9 and TRBJ1-5, with D tentatively TRBD1 (5 bases). Germline-derived CDR1 and CDR2 are SGDLS and YYNGEE. Trimming pared 2 bases from V and 5 bases from J, leaving 14 bases between. The CDR3 extends over 15 amino acids. CDR3 protein: CASSVNPGSDQPQHF. The CDR3 nucleotides are TGTGCCAGCAGCGTTAATCCAGGGTCAGATCAGCCCCAGCATTTT.

V usage is TRBV10-3 and J usage is TRBJ2-2; possibly TRBD2 for D (5 bases). This CDR3 is built from 14 residues. The germline V gene encodes CDR1 ENHRY and CDR2 SYGVKD. V was cut by 7 bases and J by 6 bases, with 15 bases left in between. The CDR3 nucleotides are TGTGCCATCAACCCGACGGGAAACGCCGGGGAGCTGTTTTTT. This gives the protein CAINPTGNAGELFF.

This clonotype was observed many times. The V gene is TRBV7-2, the J gene TRBJ2-1; D remains unclear. CDR3 size: 13 residues. V was trimmed by 5 bases and J by 4 bases, leaving 9 bases between them. Germline V lookup: CDR1 SGHTA, CDR2 FQGNSA. CDR3 in amino acids: CASSADFYNEQFF. The CDR3 DNA sequence: TGTGCCAGCAGCGCCGACTTTTACAATGAGCAGTTCTTC.

This clonotype occurred many times. The chain carries TRBV29-1 and TRBJ1-1, with D tentatively TRBD1 (5 bases). Trimming pared 7 bases from V and 3 bases from J, leaving 15 bases between. CDR1 is SQVTM, CDR2 ANQGSEA, per germline. The CDR3 is made up of 13 amino acids. The CDR3 region is CSATGRADTEAFF. As DNA, the CDR3 is TGCAGCGCCACGGGCAGGGCGGACACTGAAGCTTTCTTT.